Below, one T cell receptor beta chain is given with its context. The assay was immunoSEQ multiplex PCR, and TCRdb's table has in-frame clones only and misses some. The data contain more than 95,000 clones, 95% of them singletons. This CDR3 region has 18 residues. Trimming took off 0 bases at V and 0 bases at J, with 12 bases between the two ends. In germline, CDR1 is LNHNV, CDR2 YYDKDF (reference sequence). This sample is drawn from a study of technical replicates of blood from a few donors. The sample was T cells isolated from PBMCs. This sequence was found in a human donor in good health. The chain recombines TRBV15 with TRBJ1-6; D unclear. The CDR3 region has the DNA TGTGCCACCAGCAGAGAGGCTCTGCCTTTCTCCTATAATTCACCCCTCCACTTT. Residues: CATSREALPFSYNSPLHF.